The 28 T cell receptor beta chains below all came from one sample that was sequenced in a study of T cell changes during pregnancy in multiple sclerosis (dated by TCRdb to the late 2010s). The protocol used for the library was the immunoSEQ multiplex PCR assay. TCRdb provides this immuneACCESS table in a form limited to in-frame rearrangements. Some clones are lacking; in checked studies, under half of them reflect an unresolved V gene, and why the rest are absent is not known. Here the sample has under 20,000 clones; more than 75% occur a single time. Roughly 9.4% of the sample is in the top ten clones. The material was CD8+ T cells from peripheral blood mononuclear cells, obtained after pregnancy. The receptor source for this set is a female donor with multiple sclerosis, enrolled in a pregnancy study.

This sequence joins TRBV7-3 and TRBJ2-5; the match to TRBD1 covers 10 bases. The assigned J gene may be wrong: the sequence end matches TRBJ2-7 better. CDR1 is SGHTA and CDR2 is FQGTGA in the germline V gene. This CDR3 has 15 amino acids. This CDR3 is CASSAGTGEGYEQYF. The CDR3, as DNA: TGTGCCAGCAGCGCAGGGACAGGGGAAGGCTACGAGCAGTACTTC.

V and J are TRBV7-2 and TRBJ1-2; D is unclear. The V end was cut by 2 bases, the J end by 8 bases, with 6 bases between. This CDR3 spans 11 amino acids. Germline CDR1 SGHTA, CDR2 FQGNSA. CDR3 region: CASSLISGYTF. The CDR3 DNA reads as TGTGCCAGCAGCTTAATTTCGGGCTACACCTTC.

The table lists this clone with a count of one. The CDR3 loop reads CASSPWTSGDTDTQYF. CDR3 coding DNA: TGTGCCAGCAGTCCCTGGACTAGCGGGGACACAGATACGCAGTATTTT. The chain carries TRBV27 and TRBJ2-3, with 12 bases aligning to TRBD2. This CDR3 spans 16 amino acids. The V segment lost 5 bases and the J segment 2 bases; nucleotides outside the gene matches: 5. The germline gives CDR1 MNHEY, CDR2 SMNVEV (reference sequence).

The chain links TRBV27 to TRBJ1-2; 10 bases match TRBD1. This CDR3 spans 17 amino acids. J lost 8 bases, V lost 2 bases, and 14 bases had no gene match. The germline gives CDR1 MNHEY, CDR2 SMNVEV (reference sequence). For the CDR3, the DNA is TGTGCCAGCAGTTTAAACCCACCCGGACAGGGGGTCAGAGGCTACACCTTC. Translating it yields CASSLNPPGQGVRGYTF.

This chain connects TRBV28 to TRBJ2-3, with 7 bases fitting TRBD1. Germline CDR1 and CDR2: MDHEN and SYDVKM. This CDR3 has 18 residues. J lost 2 bases, V lost 5 bases, and 16 bases had no gene match. Written as DNA, the CDR3 is TGTGCCAGCAGTGATCCCGTTGGGACAGTTGGTTTCACAGATACGCAGTATTTT. It codes for CASSDPVGTVGFTDTQYF.

The gene calls are TRBV7-2 and TRBJ2-7; possibly TRBD2 for D (6 bases). Germline V gene data show CDR1 as SGHTA and CDR2 as FQGNSA. The CDR3 extends over 15 amino acids. V was trimmed by 0 bases and J by 2 bases, leaving 11 bases between them. CDR3 sequence: CASSLALGGPYEQYF. As DNA, the CDR3 is TGTGCCAGCAGCTTAGCGCTGGGGGGACCCTACGAGCAGTACTTC.

The rearrangement uses TRBV10-3 and TRBJ1-1, with a weak D call TRBD1 (6 bases). This CDR3 region has 13 residues. Germline CDR1 is ENHRY and CDR2 is SYGVKD. Trimming took off 5 bases at V and 4 bases at J, with 11 bases between the two ends. In nucleotides, the CDR3 is TGTGCCATCAGTCAGGACAGTGCCACTGAAGCTTTCTTT. This sequence encodes CAISQDSATEAFF.

V gene TRBV2 combines with J gene TRBJ2-2; tentative D call: TRBD2 (7 bases). The germline CDR1 and CDR2 sequences are SNHLY and FYNNEI. V lost 5 bases to trimming and J lost 6 bases, with 16 bases between them. The CDR3 contains 15 residues. The CDR3 DNA follows: TGTGCCAGCAGTCCTCCCCGCGGGGGCTCCGGGGAGCTGTTTTTT. Translation: CASSPPRGGSGELFF.

The V gene is TRBV30, the J gene TRBJ2-3; weak D call: TRBD1 (6 bases). This CDR3 is built from 14 residues. The V end was cut by 8 bases, the J end by 7 bases, with 22 bases between. From germline, CDR1 is GTSNPN and CDR2 SVGIG (reference sequence). The CDR3 sequence is CARGAGAGWNTQYF. Written as DNA, the CDR3 is TGTGCCCGAGGGGCAGGGGCCGGCTGGAATACGCAGTATTTT.

The genes are TRBV19 and TRBJ2-2; 7 bases line up with TRBD2. V was pared by 7 bases and J by 4 bases, with 9 bases of the junction left unmatched. The CDR3 is made up of 15 amino acids. Germline V gives CDR1 LNHDA, CDR2 SQIVND (reference sequence). This chain's CDR3 is CASTTRETGTGELFF. The CDR3 DNA sequence: TGTGCCAGTACCACGCGGGAGACGGGCACCGGGGAGCTGTTTTTT.

The rearrangement links TRBV5-1 to TRBJ2-2; TRBD2 matches 8 bases. V shed 3 bases and J 2 bases; nucleotides not matched to a gene: 3. The CDR3 loop spans 15 amino acids. The V gene's germline CDR1 is SGHRS and CDR2 YFSETQ. The CDR3 DNA reads TGCGCCAGCAGCTCCACTAGCGGAAACACCGGGGAGCTGTTTTTT. Translating gives CASSSTSGNTGELFF.

The chain is built from TRBV6-4 and TRBJ2-6, with D tentatively TRBD2 (7 bases). Germline CDR1 reads MRHNA; CDR2 reads SNTAGT. The CDR3 sequence is 18 residues long. Trimming cost V 3 bases and J 0 bases, with 15 bases left between them. CDR3 nucleotides: TGTGCCAGCAGTGATGTTCCAGGGGAGGGCTCTGGGGCCAACGTCCTGACTTTC. Protein product: CASSDVPGEGSGANVLTF.

This sequence joins TRBV4-3 and TRBJ2-7; TRBD2 matches 8 bases. Germline V gene sequence: CDR1 LGHNA, CDR2 YSLEER. J gave up 3 bases and V 0 bases, and 4 bases lay outside the gene matches. The CDR3 sequence is 15 residues long. The CDR3 loop is CASSQDWRGDYEQYF. The DNA for the CDR3 is TGCGCCAGCAGCCAAGACTGGCGGGGGGACTACGAGCAGTACTTC.

The chain is built from TRBV19 and TRBJ1-4, with 10 bases aligning to TRBD1. From germline, CDR1 is LNHDA and CDR2 SQIVND (reference sequence). V shed 7 bases and J 8 bases; nucleotides not matched to a gene: 7. The CDR3 consists of 14 residues. The CDR3, as DNA: TGTGCCAGTACTCCCGGGACAGGGGACGAAAAACTGTTTTTT. Translating gives CASTPGTGDEKLFF. The full variable domain, completed using reference TRBV19 and TRBJ1-4, is DGGITQSPKYLFRKEGQNVTLSCEQNLNHDAMYWYRQDPGQGLRLIYYSQIVNDFQKGDIAEGYSVSREKKESFPLTVTSAQKNPTAFYLCASTPGTGDEKLFFGSGTQLSVL.

This clone was seen more than once but under ten times. The chain recombines TRBV7-6 with TRBJ1-4, with D uncertain. V was shortened by 0 bases and J by 7 bases, with 18 bases between the two germline ends. This CDR3 is 17 amino acids long. Germline CDR1 reads SGHVS; CDR2 reads FNYEAQ. CDR3 amino acids: CASSLAGGGIGREKLFF. The CDR3 DNA reads as TGTGCCAGCAGCTTAGCGGGTGGCGGGATTGGGCGTGAAAAACTGTTTTTT.

The chain recombines TRBV2 with TRBJ2-3; TRBD2 matches at 8 bases. V lost 2 bases and J lost 6; bases outside the gene matches: 7. The CDR3 length is 15 residues. The germline V gene encodes CDR1 SNHLY and CDR2 FYNNEI. The CDR3 reads CASSETGGGRDTQYF. The CDR3 DNA is TGTGCCAGCAGTGAAACCGGGGGGGGCAGGGATACGCAGTATTTT.

The rearrangement uses TRBV27 and TRBJ2-7, with D hard to call. The CDR3 has 13 residues. V shed 1 base and J shed 4 bases, with 8 bases lying between them. CDR1 is MNHEY and CDR2 is SMNVEV in the germline V gene (reference sequence). CDR3 sequence reads: CASSLYREYEQYF. The CDR3 nucleotides are TGTGCCAGCAGTTTATATAGAGAGTACGAGCAGTACTTC.

The chain combines TRBV18 with TRBJ2-1, with 7 bases that match TRBD1. CDR3 length equals 14 residues. With 2 bases clipped from V and 10 bases from J, the junction kept 8 bases outside the gene matches. Looked up from germline, CDR1 is KGHSH and CDR2 is LQKENI. CDR3: CASSPETGLYEQFF. CDR3 in DNA: TGTGCCAGCTCACCAGAGACAGGGTTATACGAGCAGTTCTTC.

This chain connects TRBV7-8 to TRBJ2-7, with 11 bases lining up with TRBD2. The V segment lost 6 bases and the J segment 5 bases; nucleotides outside the gene matches: 15. Germline V gene lookup returns CDR1 SGHVS and CDR2 FQNEAQ. The CDR3 loop spans 17 amino acids. In nucleotides, the CDR3 is TGTGCCAGCAGTTTGTCACTAGCGGGGGAGGCCCCACACGAGCAGTACTTC. Amino acids: CASSLSLAGEAPHEQYF.

V and J are TRBV28 and TRBJ2-7; tentatively, D is TRBD1 (5 bases). The CDR3 runs to 14 residues. Germline CDR1 is MDHEN and CDR2 is SYDVKM. V shed 6 bases and J shed 5 bases, with 17 bases lying between them. In nucleotides, the CDR3 is TGTGCCAGCAGCTCATCGGTAGGGGAACACGAGCAGTACTTC. Translated, it gives CASSSSVGEHEQYF. The full variable domain, in which reference TRBV28 and TRBJ2-7 provide the parts outside the CDR3, is DVKVTQSSRYLVKRTGEKVFLECVQDMDHENMFWYRQDPGLGLRLIYFSYDVKMKEKGDIPEGYSVSREKKERFSLILESASTNQTSMYLCASSSSVGEHEQYFGPGTRLTVT.

Remarks on this clone: This could be a read error, since a much larger clone is one nucleotide away. This sequence joins TRBV6-5 and TRBJ2-2; tentative D call: TRBD1 (5 bases). Germline values: CDR1 MNHEY, CDR2 SVGAGI. CDR3 length equals 13 residues. The ends were cut back, 6 bases at V and 3 bases at J, with 8 bases in the middle. The CDR3 protein is CASRKGDTGELFF. The CDR3 coding sequence is TGTGCCAGCAGGAAAGGGGACACCGGGGAGCTGTTTTTT.

The chain combines TRBV9 with TRBJ1-2; maybe TRBD1 (6 bases). CDR3 length: 16 amino acids. CDR1 is SGDLS, CDR2 YYNGEE, per germline. The V end lost 0 bases, the J end lost 6 bases, and 18 bases lay between the germline ends. The CDR3, as DNA: TGTGCCAGCAGCGTAGATCGTTTGGGGCAGGGGCATGGCTACACCTTC. Amino acids: CASSVDRLGQGHGYTF.

This clone showed up just once. CDR3 DNA sequence: TGTGCCAGCAGCTTCCGGACAGGCAGCTCCTACGAGCAGTACTTC. It is translated as CASSFRTGSSYEQYF. V and J are TRBV7-9 and TRBJ2-7, with 7 bases fitting TRBD1. Trimming cost V 3 bases and J 0 bases; bases outside gene matches: 5. Germline-derived CDR1 and CDR2 are SEHNR and FQNEAQ (reference sequence). This CDR3 spans 15 amino acids.

This rearrangement joins TRBV11-3 to TRBJ1-2, with TRBD1 identical over 7 bases. This CDR3 has 14 amino acids. V shed 5 bases and J 2 bases; nucleotides not matched to a gene: 5. Germline CDR1 and CDR2: SGHNT and YENEEA. CDR3 residues: CASSETTGNYGYTF. The CDR3 bases are TGTGCCAGCAGCGAGACGACAGGGAACTATGGCTACACCTTC.

The V gene is TRBV7-9, the J gene TRBJ2-2; D remains unclear. Germline V gene data show CDR1 as SEHNR and CDR2 as FQNEAQ (reference sequence). Between the trimmed V and J ends, which lost 6 bases and 6 bases, there was a span of 14 bases. The CDR3 totals 14 residues. The CDR3 region is CASRADTGPGELFF. Here the CDR3 DNA reads TGTGCCAGCAGAGCAGACACCGGCCCCGGGGAGCTGTTTTTT. Complete variable domain (other parts from reference TRBV7-9 and TRBJ2-2): DTGVSQNPRHKITKRGQNVTFRCDPISEHNRLYWYRQTLGQGPEFLTYFQNEAQLEKSRLLSDRFSAERPKGSFSTLEIQRTEQGDSAMYLCASRADTGPGELFFGEGSRLTVL.

This chain joins TRBV28 and TRBJ2-2, with 7 bases matching TRBD1. From germline, CDR1 is MDHEN and CDR2 SYDVKM. This CDR3 region has 17 residues. Trimming at V came to 5 bases and at J to 4 bases, leaving 13 bases not matched to a gene. This chain's CDR3 is CASSPWDRSRSTGELFF. The CDR3 DNA sequence: TGTGCCAGCAGTCCGTGGGACAGAAGTAGATCCACCGGGGAGCTGTTTTTT.

J is TRBJ2-4 and V is TRBV15, with 7 bases matching TRBD2. The germline V gene has CDR1 LNHNV and CDR2 YYDKDF (reference sequence). V was clipped by 3 bases and J by 0 bases; unmatched bases: 8. There are 17 residues in the CDR3. This CDR3 reads CATSSSSSGLAKNIQYF. The CDR3 DNA sequence: TGTGCCACCAGCAGCTCCTCTAGCGGCTTAGCCAAAAACATTCAGTACTTC.

This clone has only one observation. The chain is built from TRBV7-9 and TRBJ1-1; 10 positions agree with TRBD1. This CDR3 contains 17 residues. Trimming cost V 2 bases and J 0 bases; bases outside gene matches: 6. Germline CDR1 reads SEHNR; CDR2 reads FQNEAQ (reference sequence). CDR3 sequence: CASSLSGTGVLNTEAFF. CDR3 nucleotides: TGTGCCAGCAGCTTATCCGGGACAGGGGTCTTGAACACTGAAGCTTTCTTT. Complete variable domain (other parts from reference TRBV7-9 and TRBJ1-1): DTGVSQNPRHKITKRGQNVTFRCDPISEHNRLYWYRQTLGQGPEFLTYFQNEAQLEKSRLLSDRFSAERPKGSFSTLEIQRTEQGDSAMYLCASSLSGTGVLNTEAFFGQGTRLTVV.